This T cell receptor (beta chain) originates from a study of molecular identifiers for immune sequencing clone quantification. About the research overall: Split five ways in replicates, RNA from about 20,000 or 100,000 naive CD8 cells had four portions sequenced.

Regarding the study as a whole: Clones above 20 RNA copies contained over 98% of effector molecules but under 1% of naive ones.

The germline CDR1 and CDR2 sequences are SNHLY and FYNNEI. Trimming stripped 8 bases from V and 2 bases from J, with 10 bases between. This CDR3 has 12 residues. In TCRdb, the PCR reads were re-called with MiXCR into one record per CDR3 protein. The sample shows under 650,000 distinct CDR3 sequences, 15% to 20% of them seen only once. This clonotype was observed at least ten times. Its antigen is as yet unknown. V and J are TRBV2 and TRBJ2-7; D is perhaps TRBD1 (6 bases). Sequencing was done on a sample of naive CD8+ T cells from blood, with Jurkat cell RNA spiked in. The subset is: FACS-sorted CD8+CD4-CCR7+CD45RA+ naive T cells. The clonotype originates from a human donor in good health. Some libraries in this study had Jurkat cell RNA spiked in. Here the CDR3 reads CASGNRAYEQYF. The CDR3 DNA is TGTGCCAGCGGAAACAGGGCCTACGAGCAGTACTTC.